In its sample, the clone carrying this T cell receptor beta chain was seen a few times. The sample originates from a study of sequential checkpoint blockade in melanoma. CDR3 size: 14 residues. The germline CDR1 and CDR2 sequences are SGDLS and YYNGEE. V dropped 1 base and J dropped 6 bases, with 13 bases sitting between them. Repertoires were generated with immunoSEQ multiplex PCR, while TCRdb's copy carries only in-frame clones and drops some. Seen here are about 5,500 clones, 15% to 20% observed once, and the top ten hold 8.6%. The treatment here: randomized to nivolumab then ipilimumab (arm A) or the reverse (arm B). Patients had received no earlier DNA-damaging chemotherapy.

The source is a human donor with melanoma. The rearrangement links TRBV9 to TRBJ1-2; tentative D call: TRBD1 (5 bases). The material sequenced was tumor tissue (inferred from file names), taken from a patient given nivolumab and ipilimumab in sequence. CDR3: CASSVSGAPNGYTF. For the CDR3, the DNA is TGTGCCAGCAGCGTATCCGGGGCGCCAAATGGCTACACCTTC. Filled out from reference TRBV9 and TRBJ1-2, the complete variable domain reads DSGVTQTPKHLITATGQRVTLRCSPRSGDLSVYWYQQSLDQGLQFLIQYYNGEERAKGNILERFSAQQFPDLHSELNLSSLELGDSALYFCASSVSGAPNGYTFGSGTRLTVV.